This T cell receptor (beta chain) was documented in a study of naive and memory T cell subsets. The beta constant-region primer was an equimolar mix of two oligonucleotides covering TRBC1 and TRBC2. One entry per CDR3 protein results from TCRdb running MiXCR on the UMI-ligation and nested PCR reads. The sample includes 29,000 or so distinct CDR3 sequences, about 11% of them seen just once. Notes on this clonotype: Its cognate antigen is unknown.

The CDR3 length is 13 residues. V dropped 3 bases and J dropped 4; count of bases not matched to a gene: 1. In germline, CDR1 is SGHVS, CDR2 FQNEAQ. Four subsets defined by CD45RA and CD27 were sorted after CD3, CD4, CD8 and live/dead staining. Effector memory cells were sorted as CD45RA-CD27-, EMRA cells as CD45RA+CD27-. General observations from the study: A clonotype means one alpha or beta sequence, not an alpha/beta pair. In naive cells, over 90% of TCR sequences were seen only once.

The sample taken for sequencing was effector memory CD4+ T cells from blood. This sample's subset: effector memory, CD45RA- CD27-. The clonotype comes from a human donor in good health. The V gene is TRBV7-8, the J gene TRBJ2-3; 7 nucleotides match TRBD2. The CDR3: CASSLTSPDTQYF. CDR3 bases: TGTGCCAGCAGCTTGACTAGCCCAGATACGCAGTATTTT.